The source of this T cell receptor beta chain is a study of PD-1 blockade in classical Hodgkin lymphoma. This table comes from immunoSEQ multiplex PCR, and its TCRdb copy is limited to in-frame clones, with some not included. Here the sample spans approximately 65,000 clones, around 90% being singletons. Time point given: cycle 4 day 1 (C4D1), after more than five weeks of nivolumab. Autologous stem cell transplantation was followed by relapse in every patient, and brentuximab vedotin exposure varied. Study conclusions and caveats: Relapsed/refractory patients reportedly had the lowest baseline TCR diversity, below newly diagnosed patients, who were below healthy donors.

Trimming shortened V by 6 bases and J by 5 bases, and 12 bases separated the two germline ends. Germline V lookup: CDR1 SGHRS, CDR2 YFSETQ. The CDR3 contains 13 residues. As concerns this clone: The antigen remains unidentified.

This receptor was taken from a human donor with classical Hodgkin lymphoma. This rearrangement joins TRBV5-1 to TRBJ2-1, with D possibly being TRBD1 (6 bases). The sequences come from peripheral blood mononuclear cells (PBMCs), collected before the fourth cycle of nivolumab. CDR3 sequence: CASNLDSHNEQFF. In nucleotides, the CDR3 is TGCGCCAGCAATCTGGACAGCCACAATGAGCAGTTCTTC.